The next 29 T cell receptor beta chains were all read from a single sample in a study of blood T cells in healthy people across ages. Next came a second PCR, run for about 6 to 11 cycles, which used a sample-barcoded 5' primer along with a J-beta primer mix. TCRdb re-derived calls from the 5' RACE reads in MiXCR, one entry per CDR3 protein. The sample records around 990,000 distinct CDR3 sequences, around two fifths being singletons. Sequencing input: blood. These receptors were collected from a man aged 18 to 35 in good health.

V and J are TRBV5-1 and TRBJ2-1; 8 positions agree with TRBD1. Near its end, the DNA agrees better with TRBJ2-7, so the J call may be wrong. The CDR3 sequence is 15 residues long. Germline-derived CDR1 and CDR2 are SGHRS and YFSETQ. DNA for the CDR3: TGCGCCAGCAGTTCGACAGGGGAATCCTACAATGAGCAGTACTTC. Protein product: CASSSTGESYNEQYF.

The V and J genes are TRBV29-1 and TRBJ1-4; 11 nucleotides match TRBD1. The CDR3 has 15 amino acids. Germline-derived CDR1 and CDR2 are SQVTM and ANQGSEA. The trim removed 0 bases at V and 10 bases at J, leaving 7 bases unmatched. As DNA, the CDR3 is TGCAGCGTTGAAGAAATCGGGACAGGGGGGGGAAAACTGTTTTTT. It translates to CSVEEIGTGGGKLFF. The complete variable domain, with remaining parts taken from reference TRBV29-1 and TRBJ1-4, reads SAVISQKPSRDICQRGTSLTIQCQVDSQVTMMFWYRQQPGQSLTLIATANQGSEATYESGFVIDKFPISRPNLTFSTLTVSNMSPEDSSIYLCSVEEIGTGGGKLFFGSGTQLSVL.

The CDR3 region has the DNA TGCGCCAGCAGCTTGAGACCGGCGGCGGATACGCAGTATTTT. It codes for CASSLRPAADTQYF. V and J are TRBV5-1 and TRBJ2-3; the D is unclear. Between the trimmed V and J ends, which lost 1 base and 6 bases, there was a span of 12 bases. The CDR3 extends over 14 amino acids. From germline, CDR1 is SGHRS and CDR2 YFSETQ.

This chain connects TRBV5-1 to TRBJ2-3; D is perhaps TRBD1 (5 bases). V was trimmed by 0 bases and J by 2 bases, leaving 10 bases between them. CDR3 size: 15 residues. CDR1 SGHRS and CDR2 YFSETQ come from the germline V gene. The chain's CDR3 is CASSLERTSTDTQYF. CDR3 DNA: TGCGCCAGCAGCTTGGAAAGGACATCCACAGATACGCAGTATTTT.

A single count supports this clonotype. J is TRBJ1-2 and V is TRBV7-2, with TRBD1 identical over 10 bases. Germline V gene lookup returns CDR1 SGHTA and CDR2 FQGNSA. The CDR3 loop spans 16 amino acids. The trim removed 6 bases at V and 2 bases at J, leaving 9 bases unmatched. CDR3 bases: TGTGCCAGCAGACCGGGACAGGGGCTGGGGAACTATGGCTACACCTTC. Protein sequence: CASRPGQGLGNYGYTF.

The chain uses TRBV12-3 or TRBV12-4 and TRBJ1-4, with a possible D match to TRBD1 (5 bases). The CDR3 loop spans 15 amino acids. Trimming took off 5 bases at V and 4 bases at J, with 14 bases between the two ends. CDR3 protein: CASSPWGGFNEKLFF. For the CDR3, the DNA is TGTGCCAGCAGTCCATGGGGCGGCTTTAATGAAAAACTGTTTTTT.

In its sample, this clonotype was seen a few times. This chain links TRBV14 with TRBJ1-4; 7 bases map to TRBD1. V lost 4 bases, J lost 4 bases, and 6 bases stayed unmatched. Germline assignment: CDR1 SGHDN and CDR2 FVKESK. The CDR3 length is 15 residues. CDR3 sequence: CASSRWGQINEKLFF. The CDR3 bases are TGTGCCAGCAGCCGCTGGGGACAGATTAATGAAAAACTGTTTTTT.

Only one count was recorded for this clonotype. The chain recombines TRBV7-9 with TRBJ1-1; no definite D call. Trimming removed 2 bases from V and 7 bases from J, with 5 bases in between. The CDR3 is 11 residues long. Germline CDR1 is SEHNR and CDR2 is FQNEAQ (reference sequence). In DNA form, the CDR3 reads TGTGCCAGCAGCTTACAGAATGAAGCTTTCTTT. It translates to CASSLQNEAFF.

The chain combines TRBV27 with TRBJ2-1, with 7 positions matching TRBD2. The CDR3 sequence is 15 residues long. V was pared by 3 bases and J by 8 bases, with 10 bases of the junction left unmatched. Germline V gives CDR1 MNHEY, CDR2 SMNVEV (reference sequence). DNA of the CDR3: TGTGCCAGCAGTTTTATCCCTAGCGGTAGGGATGAGCAGTTCTTC. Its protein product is CASSFIPSGRDEQFF.

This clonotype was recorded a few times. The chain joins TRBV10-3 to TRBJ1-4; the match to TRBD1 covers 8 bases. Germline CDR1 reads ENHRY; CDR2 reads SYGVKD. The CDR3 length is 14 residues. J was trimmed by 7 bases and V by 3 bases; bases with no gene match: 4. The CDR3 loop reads CAISDGQGSEKLFF. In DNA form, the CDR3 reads TGTGCCATCAGTGATGGACAGGGAAGTGAAAAACTGTTTTTT.

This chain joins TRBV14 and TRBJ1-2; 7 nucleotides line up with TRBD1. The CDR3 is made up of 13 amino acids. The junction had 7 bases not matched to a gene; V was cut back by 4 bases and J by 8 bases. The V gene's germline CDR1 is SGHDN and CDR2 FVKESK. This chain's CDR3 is CASSLWDRGGYTF. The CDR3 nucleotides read TGTGCCAGCAGCCTTTGGGACAGAGGAGGCTACACCTTC.

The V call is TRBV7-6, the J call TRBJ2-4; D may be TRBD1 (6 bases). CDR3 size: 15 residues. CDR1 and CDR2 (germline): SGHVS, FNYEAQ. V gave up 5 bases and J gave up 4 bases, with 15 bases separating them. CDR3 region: CASSIKGGQKNIQYF. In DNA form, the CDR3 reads TGTGCCAGCAGCATAAAAGGAGGACAGAAAAACATTCAGTACTTC.

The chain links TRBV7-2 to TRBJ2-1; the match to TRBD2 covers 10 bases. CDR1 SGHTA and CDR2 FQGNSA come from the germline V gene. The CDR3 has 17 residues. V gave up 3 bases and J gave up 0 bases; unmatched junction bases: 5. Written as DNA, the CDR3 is TGTGCCAGCAGCTTTCATCCTAGCGGGAGCTCCTACAATGAGCAGTTCTTC. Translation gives CASSFHPSGSSYNEQFF.

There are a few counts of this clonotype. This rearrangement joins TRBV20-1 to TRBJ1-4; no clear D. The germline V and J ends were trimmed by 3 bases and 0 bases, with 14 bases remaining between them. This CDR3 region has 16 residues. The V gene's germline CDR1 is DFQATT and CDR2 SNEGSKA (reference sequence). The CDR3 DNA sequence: TGCAGTGCTAGGAGTGGCTTGGCCGCAACTAATGAAAAACTGTTTTTT. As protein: CSARSGLAATNEKLFF.

The CDR3 nucleotides read TGTGCCAGCAGTGTGACGGGGAGGAATCAGCCCCAGCATTTT. Residues: CASSVTGRNQPQHF. The V call is TRBV2, the J call TRBJ1-5; unclear D gene. Germline V CDR1 and CDR2: SNHLY, FYNNEI. Trimming pared 4 bases from V and 4 bases from J, leaving 11 bases between. The CDR3 totals 14 residues.

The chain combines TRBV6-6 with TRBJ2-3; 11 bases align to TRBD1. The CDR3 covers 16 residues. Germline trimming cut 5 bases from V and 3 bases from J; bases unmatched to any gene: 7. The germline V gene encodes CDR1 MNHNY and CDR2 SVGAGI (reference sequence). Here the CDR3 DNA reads TGTGCCAGCAGTCTCCTCCGGGACAGGGGGACAGATACGCAGTATTTT. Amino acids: CASSLLRDRGTDTQYF.

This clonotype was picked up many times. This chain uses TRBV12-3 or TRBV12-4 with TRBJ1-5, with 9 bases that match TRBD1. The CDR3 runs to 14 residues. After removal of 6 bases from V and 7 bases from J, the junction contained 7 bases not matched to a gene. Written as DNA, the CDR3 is TGTGCCAGCAGCCAAGGACAGGGGAGCCAGCCCCAGCATTTT. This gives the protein CASSQGQGSQPQHF.

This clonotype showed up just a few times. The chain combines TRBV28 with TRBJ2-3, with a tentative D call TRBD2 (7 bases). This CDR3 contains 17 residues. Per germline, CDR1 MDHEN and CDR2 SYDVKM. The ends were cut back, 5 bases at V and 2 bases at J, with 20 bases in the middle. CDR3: CASSERRGGANTDTQYF. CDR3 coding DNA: TGTGCCAGCAGTGAGAGAAGAGGGGGGGCTAACACAGATACGCAGTATTTT.

CDR3 region: CASTPGAGAQRSTDTQYF. DNA of the CDR3: TGTGCCAGCACCCCGGGAGCGGGGGCCCAACGTAGCACAGATACGCAGTATTTT. The rearrangement joins TRBV7-6 to TRBJ2-3, with TRBD2 matching over 8 bases. Trimming removed 7 bases from V and 0 bases from J; junction bases left unmatched: 15. Germline V gives CDR1 SGHVS, CDR2 FNYEAQ. The CDR3 is 18 amino acids.

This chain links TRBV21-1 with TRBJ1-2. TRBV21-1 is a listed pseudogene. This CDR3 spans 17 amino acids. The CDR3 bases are TGTGCCAGCTCCCTCGGCAGTGTCGTTCCTTCAAACTATGGCTACACCTTC. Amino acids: CASSLGSVVPSNYGYTF.

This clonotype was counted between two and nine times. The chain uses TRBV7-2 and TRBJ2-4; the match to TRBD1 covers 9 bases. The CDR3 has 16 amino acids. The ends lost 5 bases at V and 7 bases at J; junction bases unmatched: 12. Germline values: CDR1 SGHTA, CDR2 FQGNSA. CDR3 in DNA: TGTGCCAGCAGCACTCGACAGGGGGGCTTGGGTAACATTCAGTACTTC. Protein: CASSTRQGGLGNIQYF. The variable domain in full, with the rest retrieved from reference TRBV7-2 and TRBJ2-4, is GAGVSQSPSNKVTEKGKDVELRCDPISGHTALYWYRQSLGQGLEFLIYFQGNSAPDKSGLPSDRFSAERTGGSVSTLTIQRTQQEDSAVYLCASSTRQGGLGNIQYFGAGTRLSVL.

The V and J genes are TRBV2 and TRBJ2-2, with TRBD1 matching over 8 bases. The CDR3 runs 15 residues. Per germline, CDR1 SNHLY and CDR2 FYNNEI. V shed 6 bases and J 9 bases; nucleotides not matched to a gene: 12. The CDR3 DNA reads TGTGCCAGCAGGGAAAGACAGGGGCGTGGGTGGGAGCTGTTTTTT. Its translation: CASRERQGRGWELFF.

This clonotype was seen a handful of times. The CDR3 spells CASSPGQGVSNQPQHF. DNA of the CDR3: TGTGCCAGCAGCCCCGGACAGGGGGTTAGCAATCAGCCCCAGCATTTT. This rearrangement joins TRBV6-2 or TRBV6-3 to TRBJ1-5, with TRBD1 identical over 10 bases. Trimming took 6 bases from V and 0 from J; bases not matched to a gene: 5. The CDR3 length is 16 residues. Germline-derived CDR1 and CDR2 are MNHEY and SVGEGT.

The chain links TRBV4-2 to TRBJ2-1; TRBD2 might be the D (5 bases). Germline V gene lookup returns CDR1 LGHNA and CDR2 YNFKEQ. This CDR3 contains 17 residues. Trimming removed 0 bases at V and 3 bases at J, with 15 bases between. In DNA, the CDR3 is TGTGCCAGCAGCCAAGATGGTGGAGCGGTCGGCTACAATGAGCAGTTCTTC. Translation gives CASSQDGGAVGYNEQFF.

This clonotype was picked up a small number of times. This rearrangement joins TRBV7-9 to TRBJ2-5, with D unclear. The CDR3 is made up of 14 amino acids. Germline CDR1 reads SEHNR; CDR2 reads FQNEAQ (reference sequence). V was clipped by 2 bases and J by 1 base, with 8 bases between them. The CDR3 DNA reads TGTGCCAGCAGCTTAACGGCTAGCCAAGAGACCCAGTACTTC. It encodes CASSLTASQETQYF.

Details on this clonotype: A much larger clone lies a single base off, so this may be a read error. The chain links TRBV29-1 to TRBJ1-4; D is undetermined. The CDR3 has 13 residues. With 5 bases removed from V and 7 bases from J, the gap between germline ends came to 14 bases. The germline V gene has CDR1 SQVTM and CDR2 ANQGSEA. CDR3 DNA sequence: TGCAGCGTTCGAGGGAGGAACGGTGAAAAACTGTTTTTT. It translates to CSVRGRNGEKLFF. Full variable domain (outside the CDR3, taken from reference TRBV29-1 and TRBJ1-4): SAVISQKPSRDICQRGTSLTIQCQVDSQVTMMFWYRQQPGQSLTLIATANQGSEATYESGFVIDKFPISRPNLTFSTLTVSNMSPEDSSIYLCSVRGRNGEKLFFGSGTQLSVL.

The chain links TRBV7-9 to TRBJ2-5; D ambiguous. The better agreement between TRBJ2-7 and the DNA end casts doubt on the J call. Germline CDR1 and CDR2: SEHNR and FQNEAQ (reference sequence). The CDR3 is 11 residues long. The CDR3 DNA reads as TGTGCCAGCAGCGCACAATACGAGCAGTACTTC. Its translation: CASSAQYEQYF.

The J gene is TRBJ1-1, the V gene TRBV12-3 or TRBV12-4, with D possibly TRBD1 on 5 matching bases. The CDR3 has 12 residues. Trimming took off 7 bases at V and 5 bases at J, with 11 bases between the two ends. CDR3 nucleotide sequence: TGTGCCAGCACTCAGGGTTTGACTGAAGCTTTCTTT. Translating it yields CASTQGLTEAFF.

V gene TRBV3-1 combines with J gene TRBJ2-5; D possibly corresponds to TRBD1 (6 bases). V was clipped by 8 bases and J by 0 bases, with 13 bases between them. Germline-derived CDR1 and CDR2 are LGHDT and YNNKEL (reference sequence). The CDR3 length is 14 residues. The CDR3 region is CASVNQGYQETQYF. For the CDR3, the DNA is TGTGCCAGCGTAAACCAGGGGTACCAAGAGACCCAGTACTTC.